Here is one T cell receptor (beta chain) with its context. Antigen: not known. Measured with immunoSEQ multiplex PCR; TCRdb has only the in-frame clones, and not every one. Of 150,000 to 200,000 clones in the sample, approximately 90% are singletons; the top ten hold approximately 4%. This sample stems from a study of T cell responses to AZD1222 COVID-19 vaccine. Overall study findings and caveats: There were repertoire samples only from the period after the peak T cell response. White British ancestry dominated among donors, who included more females, and clonal diversity was possibly underestimated.

The V and J ends lost 3 bases and 6 bases, in that order; junction bases with no gene match: 13. Germline CDR1 SGDLS, CDR2 YYNGEE. The length of the CDR3 is 16 residues. The TCR comes from an adult who received the MenACWY meningococcal vaccine as a control. Sequencing used peripheral blood, obtained 28 days after the second dose of the MenACWY control vaccine. The J gene is TRBJ2-7, the V gene TRBV9, with 9 nucleotides matching TRBD1. The CDR3 is CASSASLYNRGPEQYF. In DNA, the CDR3 is TGTGCCAGCAGCGCCTCCCTATATAACAGGGGGCCCGAGCAGTACTTC.